Listed below are T cell receptor beta chains from one sample, sequenced in a study of blood T cell repertoires in COVID-19. Sequencing used immunoSEQ multiplex PCR; TCRdb keeps in-frame clones, though not all of them. The sample yields some 150,000 clones, 80% to 90% seen once. The sample comprised peripheral blood. The receptors originated from a woman aged 40 to 50 with acute or convalescent COVID-19. CDR3s include the opening cysteine and the closing phenylalanine or tryptophan. The order of the fields is clone size, D gene, J gene, V gene, CDR3 protein, CDR3 DNA. D genes are given only for firm matches. Expanded clones are given a class, and other clones once, few, many or no size at all.

size: -; D: TRBD1; J: TRBJ1-1; V: TRBV29-1; CDR3: CSVGNRGMNTEAFF; DNA: TGCAGCGTTGGCAACAGGGGGATGAACACTGAAGCTTTCTTT
size: -; D: TRBD1; J: TRBJ2-5; V: TRBV19; CDR3: CASRHRGRAEETQYF; DNA: TGTGCCAGTAGACACAGGGGGCGGGCGGAGGAGACCCAGTACTTC
size: -; D: TRBD2; J: TRBJ2-7; V: TRBV3-1/TRBV3-2; CDR3: CASGLRGGGLVF; DNA: TGTGCCAGCGGTCTCCGGGGCGGGGGACTCGTTTTC
size: -; D: TRBD2; J: TRBJ2-1; V: TRBV6-2/TRBV6-3; CDR3: CASSPGTSGRPTNEQFF; DNA: TGTGCCAGCAGCCCCGGGACTAGCGGGAGGCCTACGAATGAGCAGTTCTTC
size: -; D: TRBD1; J: TRBJ2-7; V: TRBV30; CDR3: CAWSGFRDRASYEQYF; DNA: TGTGCCTGGAGCGGATTCCGGGACAGGGCGTCCTACGAGCAGTACTTC
size: -; D: TRBD2; J: TRBJ2-1; V: TRBV19; CDR3: CATGRLAGGSSYNEQFF; DNA: TGTGCCACCGGCCGACTAGCGGGGGGGAGCTCCTACAATGAGCAGTTCTTC
size: -; D: TRBD1; J: TRBJ2-7; V: TRBV6-5; CDR3: CASRPGQQLYEQYF; DNA: TGTGCCAGCAGACCGGGACAGCAACTCTACGAGCAGTACTTC
size: -; D: -; J: TRBJ2-1; V: TRBV6-5; CDR3: CASKKGLASDEQFF; DNA: TGTGCCAGCAAAAAGGGGCTAGCGAGTGATGAGCAGTTCTTC
size: -; D: -; J: TRBJ2-7; V: TRBV7-6; CDR3: CASSLYDNEQYF; DNA: TGTGCCAGCAGCTTATACGACAACGAGCAGTACTTC
size: -; D: -; J: TRBJ1-4; V: TRBV7-9; CDR3: CASSFTNAGNEKLFF; DNA: TGTGCCAGCAGCTTTACAAATGCGGGGAATGAAAAACTGTTTTTT
size: -; D: -; J: TRBJ2-7; V: TRBV20-1; CDR3: CSAGDWDEQYF; DNA: TGCAGTGCTGGCGACTGGGACGAGCAGTACTTC
size: -; D: TRBD2; J: TRBJ2-3; V: TRBV7-3; CDR3: CASSPKSRISWREGLGTDTQYF; DNA: TGTGCCAGCAGCCCGAAATCTCGGATCTCGTGGCGGGAGGGCCTAGGCACAGATACGCAGTATTTT
size: few; D: -; J: TRBJ2-3; V: TRBV27; CDR3: CASRGLRGTDTQYF; DNA: TGTGCCTCGAGGGGGTTGCGAGGCACAGATACGCAGTATTTT
size: -; D: -; J: TRBJ1-5; V: TRBV20-1; CDR3: CSAQVDQPQHF; DNA: TGCAGTGCTCAGGTAGATCAGCCCCAGCATTTT
size: once; D: TRBD1; J: TRBJ2-7; V: TRBV5-1; CDR3: CASSSVTGGYEQYF; DNA: TGCGCCAGCAGCTCAGTCACAGGGGGCTACGAGCAGTACTTC
size: -; D: TRBD1; J: TRBJ1-4; V: TRBV28; CDR3: CASSPQGWTNEKLFF; DNA: TGTGCCAGCAGTCCACAGGGGTGGACTAATGAAAAACTGTTTTTT
size: -; D: TRBD2; J: TRBJ2-1; V: TRBV5-4; CDR3: CASSLILAGEATEQFF; DNA: TGTGCCAGCAGCCTCATTTTAGCGGGAGAGGCCACTGAGCAGTTCTTC
size: -; D: -; J: TRBJ2-7; V: TRBV6-5; CDR3: CASREIREPSYEQYF; DNA: TGTGCCAGCAGGGAGATCAGGGAACCCTCCTACGAGCAGTACTTC
size: -; D: -; J: TRBJ1-4; V: TRBV5-1; CDR3: CASSLPDSTNEKLFF; DNA: TGCGCCAGCAGCCTCCCAGACTCAACTAATGAAAAACTGTTTTTT
size: -; D: TRBD1; J: TRBJ1-1; V: TRBV9; CDR3: CASGKTGEEAFF; DNA: TGTGCCAGCGGAAAAACAGGGGAAGAAGCTTTCTTT
size: -; D: TRBD1; J: TRBJ2-5; V: TRBV2; CDR3: CASTSDREETQYF; DNA: TGTGCCAGCACGTCGGACAGGGAAGAGACCCAGTACTTC
size: -; D: -; J: TRBJ2-5; V: TRBV24-1; CDR3: CATSDRQGLETQYF; DNA: TGTGCCACCAGTGACCGCCAGGGGTTGGAGACCCAGTACTTC
size: -; D: -; J: TRBJ2-3; V: TRBV4-1; CDR3: CASSQGWGGNTDTQYF; DNA: TGCGCCAGCAGCCAAGGTTGGGGCGGAAACACAGATACGCAGTATTTT
size: few; D: TRBD2; J: TRBJ2-3; V: TRBV4-1; CDR3: CASSRLAGGIGDTQYF; DNA: TGCGCCAGCAGTAGACTAGCGGGGGGGATTGGAGATACGCAGTATTTT
size: -; D: -; J: TRBJ1-3; V: TRBV5-6; CDR3: CASSLMGHGNTIYF; DNA: TGTGCCAGCAGCTTGATGGGACATGGAAACACCATATATTTT
size: -; D: TRBD1; J: TRBJ1-2; V: TRBV10-3; CDR3: CAISEIMGQGPNYGYTF; DNA: TGTGCCATCAGTGAGATAATGGGACAGGGCCCTAACTATGGCTACACCTTC
size: -; D: -; J: TRBJ2-3; V: TRBV11-2; CDR3: CASTPRGLAATDTQYF; DNA: TGTGCCAGCACCCCACGGGGGTTAGCGGCCACAGATACGCAGTATTTT